A selection of T cell receptor beta chains follows, all from one sample in a study of T cell responses to AZD1222 COVID-19 vaccine. The data were produced by immunoSEQ multiplex PCR, yet TCRdb's version contains in-frame clones alone and is incomplete. This sample has fewer than 90,000 clones, with around 83% found just once. Sequencing used peripheral blood, obtained 28 days after the second AZD1222 dose. These receptors were taken from an adult who received the AZD1222 COVID-19 vaccine. CDR3s include the opening cysteine and the closing phenylalanine or tryptophan. A D gene is named only where the DNA matches it firmly. Clone sizes are given selectively: once, few, many, or a class where the clone is expanded.

>TRBJ1-1|TRBV27|-|TRBD1
CASSRTGLSTEAFF
TGTGCCAGCAGTCGGACAGGATTGTCGACTGAAGCTTTCTTT
>TRBJ2-5|TRBV5-6|-|-
CASSRWQEETQYF
TGTGCCAGCAGCCGGTGGCAGGAAGAGACCCAGTACTTC
>TRBJ1-3|TRBV6-5|-|-
CASNLRGDSGNTIYF
TGTGCCAGCAATCTCAGGGGTGACTCTGGAAACACCATATATTTT
>TRBJ2-7|TRBV3-1/TRBV3-2|-|-
CASSLAESYEQYF
TGTGCCAGCAGCCTAGCGGAGTCCTACGAGCAGTACTTC
>TRBJ2-4|TRBV28|-|-
CASSPSEGKSKNIQYF
TGTGCCAGCAGCCCTTCTGAGGGGAAATCCAAAAACATTCAGTACTTC
>TRBJ1-1|TRBV28|-|-
CASRSPRRAFF
TGTGCCAGCAGGTCGCCTAGGAGGGCTTTCTTT
>TRBJ1-4|TRBV7-9|once|-
CASSLDWGSVEKLFF
TGTGCCAGCAGCTTAGATTGGGGGTCGGTGGAAAAACTGTTTTTT
>TRBJ1-4|TRBV18|-|TRBD1
CASSPGTGGHEKLFF
TGTGCCAGCTCACCAGGTACAGGGGGTCATGAAAAACTGTTTTTT
>TRBJ1-1|TRBV30|-|-
CAWSGIGFGVTEAFF
TGTGCCTGGAGTGGGATAGGTTTCGGTGTCACTGAAGCTTTCTTT
>TRBJ1-1|TRBV2|-|-
CASSDRAPNTEAFF
TGTGCCAGCAGTGACAGGGCCCCGAACACTGAAGCTTTCTTT
>TRBJ1-3|TRBV5-1|few|TRBD1
CASSWGTGLLSGNTIYF
TGCGCCAGCAGCTGGGGGACAGGGCTTCTCTCTGGAAACACCATATATTTT
>TRBJ2-5|TRBV3-1/TRBV3-2|-|TRBD2
CASSQDLEAGGRMETQYF
TGTGCCAGCAGCCAAGATCTGGAAGCGGGGGGGCGGATGGAGACCCAGTACTTC
>TRBJ1-2|TRBV27|-|TRBD1
CASSPRQGYGYTF
TGTGCCAGCAGCCCAAGACAGGGCTATGGCTACACCTTC
>TRBJ2-3|TRBV7-3|-|-
CASSLPNTDTQYF
TGTGCCAGCAGCCTTCCCAACACAGATACGCAGTATTTT
>TRBJ2-1|TRBV7-3|-|-
CASTTRGNEQFF
TGTGCCAGCACGACTCGGGGCAATGAGCAGTTCTTC
>TRBJ1-2|TRBV11-2|once|TRBD1
CASTLSGQGRGYTF
TGTGCCAGCACCCTTTCGGGACAGGGACGCGGCTACACCTTC
>TRBJ1-1|TRBV15|-|-
CATSRDAGVRTEAFF
TGTGCCACCAGCAGAGACGCAGGGGTGAGAACTGAAGCTTTCTTT
>TRBJ1-2|TRBV25-1|-|-
CASSEFIGSGYTF
TGTGCCAGCAGTGAATTCATTGGGAGCGGCTACACCTTC
>TRBJ2-2|TRBV10-3|-|-
CAINTEGAGELFF
TGTGCCATCAATACGGAGGGAGCCGGGGAGCTGTTTTTT
>TRBJ2-1|TRBV19|-|-
CARGRGPYNEQFF
TGTGCCCGGGGGCGGGGGCCCTACAATGAGCAGTTCTTC